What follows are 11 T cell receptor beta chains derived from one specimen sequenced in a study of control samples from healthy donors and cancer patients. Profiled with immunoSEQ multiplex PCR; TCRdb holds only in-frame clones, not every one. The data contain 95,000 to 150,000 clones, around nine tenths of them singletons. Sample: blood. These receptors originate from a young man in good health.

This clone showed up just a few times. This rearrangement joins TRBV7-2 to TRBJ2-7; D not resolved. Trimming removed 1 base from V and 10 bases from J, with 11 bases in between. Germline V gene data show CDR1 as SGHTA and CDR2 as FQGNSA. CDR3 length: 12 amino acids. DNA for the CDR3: TGTGCCAGCAGCTTAGAGACCGGCAGACAGTACTTC. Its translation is CASSLETGRQYF. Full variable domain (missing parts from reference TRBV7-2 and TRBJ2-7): GAGVSQSPSNKVTEKGKDVELRCDPISGHTALYWYRQSLGQGLEFLIYFQGNSAPDKSGLPSDRFSAERTGGSVSTLTIQRTQQEDSAVYLCASSLETGRQYFGPGTRLTVT.

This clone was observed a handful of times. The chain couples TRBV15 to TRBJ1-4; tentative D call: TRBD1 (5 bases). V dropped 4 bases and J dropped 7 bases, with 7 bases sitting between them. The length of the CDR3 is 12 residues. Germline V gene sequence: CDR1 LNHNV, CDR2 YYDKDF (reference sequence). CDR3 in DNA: TGTGCCACCAGCAAGGGGAGTGAAAAACTGTTTTTT. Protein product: CATSKGSEKLFF. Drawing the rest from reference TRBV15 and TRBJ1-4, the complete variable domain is DAMVIQNPRYQVTQFGKPVTLSCSQTLNHNVMYWYQQKSSQAPKLLFHYYDKDFNNEADTPDNFQSRRPNTSFCFLDIRSPGLGDTAMYLCATSKGSEKLFFGSGTQLSVL.

The CDR3 loop is CASRRTGANEKLFF. In nucleotides, the CDR3 is TGTGCCAGCAGGAGGACAGGGGCTAATGAAAAACTGTTTTTT. This chain connects TRBV6-5 to TRBJ1-4; TRBD1 agrees at 9 bases. The ends lost 6 bases at V and 3 bases at J; junction bases unmatched: 2. This CDR3 region has 14 residues. The germline gives CDR1 MNHEY, CDR2 SVGAGI.

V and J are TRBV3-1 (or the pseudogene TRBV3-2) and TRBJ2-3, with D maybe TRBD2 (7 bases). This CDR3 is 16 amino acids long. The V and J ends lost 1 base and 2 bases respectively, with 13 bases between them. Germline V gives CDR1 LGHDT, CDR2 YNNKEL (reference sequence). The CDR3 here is CASSQGAGALTDTQYF. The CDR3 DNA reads TGTGCCAGCAGCCAAGGGGCGGGGGCCCTCACAGATACGCAGTATTTT.

The CDR3 sequence is CASSATTGKEKLFF. DNA for the CDR3: TGCGCCAGCAGCGCTACGACAGGGAAGGAAAAACTGTTTTTT. The V call is TRBV5-1, the J call TRBJ1-4; 7 positions agree with TRBD1. CDR1 SGHRS and CDR2 YFSETQ come from the germline V gene. V was clipped by 4 bases and J by 8 bases; unmatched bases: 8. This CDR3 spans 14 amino acids.

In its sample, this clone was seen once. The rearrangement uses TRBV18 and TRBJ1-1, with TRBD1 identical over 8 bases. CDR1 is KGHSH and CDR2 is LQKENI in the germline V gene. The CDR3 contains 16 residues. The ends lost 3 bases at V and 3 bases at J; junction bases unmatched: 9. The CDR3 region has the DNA TGTGCCAGCTCACCGCCTCAGGGGGCGTCGGACACTGAAGCTTTCTTT. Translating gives CASSPPQGASDTEAFF. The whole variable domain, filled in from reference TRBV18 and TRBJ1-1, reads NAGVMQNPRHLVRRRGQEARLRCSPMKGHSHVYWYRQLPEEGLKFMVYLQKENIIDESGMPKERFSAEFPKEGPSILRIQQVVRGDSAAYFCASSPPQGASDTEAFFGQGTRLTVV.

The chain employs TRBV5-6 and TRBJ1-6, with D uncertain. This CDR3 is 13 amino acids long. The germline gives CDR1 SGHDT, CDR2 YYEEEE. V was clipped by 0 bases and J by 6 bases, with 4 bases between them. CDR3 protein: CASSLAGNSPLHF. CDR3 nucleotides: TGTGCCAGCAGCTTGGCCGGTAATTCACCCCTCCACTTT.

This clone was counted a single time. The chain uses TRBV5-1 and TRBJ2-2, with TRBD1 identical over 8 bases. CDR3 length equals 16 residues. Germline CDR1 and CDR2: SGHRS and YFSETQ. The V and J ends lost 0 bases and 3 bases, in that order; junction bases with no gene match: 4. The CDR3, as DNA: TGCGCCAGCAGCTTGGTTCAGGGGGCGGACACCGGGGAGCTGTTTTTT. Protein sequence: CASSLVQGADTGELFF.

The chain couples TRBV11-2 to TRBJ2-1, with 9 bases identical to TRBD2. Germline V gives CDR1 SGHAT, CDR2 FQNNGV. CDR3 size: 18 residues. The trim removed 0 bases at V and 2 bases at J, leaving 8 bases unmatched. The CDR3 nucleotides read TGTGCCAGCAGCTTAGATGGGGTAGCGGGGGCCCCCTACAATGAGCAGTTCTTC. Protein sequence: CASSLDGVAGAPYNEQFF.

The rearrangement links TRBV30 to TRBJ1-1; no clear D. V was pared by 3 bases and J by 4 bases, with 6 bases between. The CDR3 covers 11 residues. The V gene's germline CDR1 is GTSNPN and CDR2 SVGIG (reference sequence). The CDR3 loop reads CAWRGVTEAFF. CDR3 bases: TGTGCCTGGAGGGGTGTCACTGAAGCTTTCTTT.

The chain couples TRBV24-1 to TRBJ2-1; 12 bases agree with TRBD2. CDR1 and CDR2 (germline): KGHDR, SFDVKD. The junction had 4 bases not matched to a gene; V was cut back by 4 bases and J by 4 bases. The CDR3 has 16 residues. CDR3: CATSDLTSGGYNEQFF. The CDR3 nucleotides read TGTGCCACCAGTGACCTGACTAGCGGGGGTTACAATGAGCAGTTCTTC.